Below are 18 T cell receptor beta chains sequenced from a single sample in a study of cytomegalovirus exposure and HLA in healthy donors. The primer mix had 60 Vbeta and 13 Jbeta primers. Profiled with immunoSEQ multiplex PCR; TCRdb holds only in-frame clones, not every one. The data hold about 130,000 clones, with around 82% observed a single time. The sequencing input was PBMCs. The receptor set was obtained from a man in his thirties or forties in good health and CMV-seropositive.

The DNA for the CDR3 is TGTGCCTGGAGTAGTCGGACAGGGGGAGACACTGAAGCTTTCTTT. It is translated as CAWSSRTGGDTEAFF. This chain uses TRBV30 with TRBJ1-1; TRBD1 agrees at 10 bases. Trimming took 2 bases from V and 3 from J; bases not matched to a gene: 6. CDR1 is GTSNPN, CDR2 SVGIG, per germline (reference sequence). This CDR3 region has 15 residues.

There are a few counts of this clone. The chain joins TRBV29-1 to TRBJ2-3; 7 bases are a match to TRBD2. Germline CDR1 reads SQVTM; CDR2 reads ANQGSEA. V lost 6 bases, J lost 6 bases, and 15 bases stayed unmatched. The CDR3 loop spans 15 amino acids. The CDR3 sequence: CSVPWDYNGPDTQYF. CDR3 DNA sequence: TGCAGCGTCCCCTGGGACTACAACGGCCCGGATACGCAGTATTTT.

The chain has TRBV5-4 and TRBJ1-1, with a possible D match to TRBD1 (6 bases). Trimming pared 4 bases from V and 4 bases from J, leaving 23 bases between. The CDR3 runs to 17 residues. The germline gives CDR1 SGHNT, CDR2 YYREEE (reference sequence). Here the CDR3 reads CASSPGGGARRGTEAFF. The CDR3 bases are TGTGCCAGCAGCCCAGGTGGGGGGGCGCGAAGAGGCACTGAAGCTTTCTTT.

The rearrangement uses TRBV5-6 and TRBJ1-3, with 8 bases that match TRBD1. Germline CDR1 reads SGHDT; CDR2 reads YYEEEE. The CDR3 runs to 15 residues. V was pared by 5 bases and J by 2 bases, with 6 bases of the junction left unmatched. The CDR3, as DNA: TGTGCCAGCAGTTTAACAGGGGGGCCTGGAAACACCATATATTTT. Protein sequence: CASSLTGGPGNTIYF.

The chain uses TRBV5-4 and TRBJ2-5, with 7 bases matching TRBD2. The CDR3 consists of 14 residues. Trimming took 6 bases from V and 4 from J; bases not matched to a gene: 9. The V gene's germline CDR1 is SGHNT and CDR2 YYREEE (reference sequence). CDR3 sequence (DNA): TGTGCCAGCACGAGGTTGGGGGGGAGAGAGACCCAGTACTTC. Residues: CASTRLGGRETQYF.

J is TRBJ2-1 and V is TRBV5-6; 8 nucleotides align to TRBD2. V lost 0 bases, J lost 0 bases, and 2 bases stayed unmatched. CDR1 is SGHDT and CDR2 is YYEEEE in the germline V gene. This CDR3 comprises 16 residues. For the CDR3, the DNA is TGTGCCAGCAGCTTGGGGGCGGGGGGCTCCTACAATGAGCAGTTCTTC. This encodes CASSLGAGGSYNEQFF.

This clone appeared a single time. The V gene is TRBV29-1, the J gene TRBJ2-5; TRBD2 matches 8 bases. V shed 7 bases, J shed 2 bases, and the junction held 12 bases outside the gene matches. Germline CDR1 SQVTM, CDR2 ANQGSEA. CDR3 length equals 15 residues. The CDR3 DNA reads as TGCAGCGCCAAACGGGCGGGAGGAAGTCAAGAGACCCAGTACTTC. It yields the protein CSAKRAGGSQETQYF.

This chain joins TRBV4-3 and TRBJ2-7; no clear D. The CDR3 runs 14 residues. V was trimmed by 1 base and J by 4 bases, leaving 11 bases between them. Germline-derived CDR1 and CDR2 are LGHNA and YSLEER. CDR3 sequence (DNA): TGCGCCAGCAGCCAAGGGCTTGGGCCTTACGAGCAGTACTTC. It specifies CASSQGLGPYEQYF.

The rearrangement uses TRBV10-3 and TRBJ2-6; 9 bases align to TRBD1. This CDR3 region has 16 residues. V shed 10 bases and J 2 bases; nucleotides not matched to a gene: 9. The germline V gene encodes CDR1 ENHRY and CDR2 SYGVKD. The CDR3 nucleotides read TGTGCCACCCACCCGGGACAGGGAGCTGGGGCCAACGTCCTGACTTTC. This encodes CATHPGQGAGANVLTF.

The chain uses TRBV11-2 and TRBJ1-1; 8 bases are shared with TRBD1. The junction had 10 bases not matched to a gene; V was cut back by 1 base and J by 6 bases. The CDR3 sequence is 16 residues long. Germline-derived CDR1 and CDR2 are SGHAT and FQNNGV. CDR3 loop: CASSLVVLTGGPEAFF. The CDR3 DNA reads as TGTGCCAGCAGCTTAGTAGTCTTAACAGGGGGTCCTGAAGCTTTCTTT. The full variable domain, with the rest looked up from reference TRBV11-2 and TRBJ1-1, is EAGVAQSPRYKIIEKRQSVAFWCNPISGHATLYWYQQILGQGPKLLIQFQNNGVVDDSQLPKDRFSAERLKGVDSTLKIQPAKLEDSAVYLCASSLVVLTGGPEAFFGQGTRLTVV.

The chain joins TRBV7-2 to TRBJ2-1; TRBD2 aligns across 8 bases. With V trimmed by 4 bases and J by 7 bases, 9 bases remained unmatched. CDR3 length: 15 amino acids. Germline CDR1 reads SGHTA; CDR2 reads FQGNSA. CDR3 nucleotide sequence: TGTGCCAGCAGCTCCCCGGGGGGGGTCTGGAATGAGCAGTTCTTC. Translated: CASSSPGGVWNEQFF.

The chain has TRBV6-5 and TRBJ2-3; 7 nucleotides align to TRBD2. The V and J ends lost 6 bases and 6 bases, in that order; junction bases with no gene match: 12. Per the germline V gene, CDR1 is MNHEY and CDR2 is SVGAGI. This CDR3 spans 15 amino acids. The CDR3 loop reads CASRRAGISGDTQYF. The CDR3 region has the DNA TGTGCCAGCAGGCGAGCGGGGATAAGTGGGGATACGCAGTATTTT.

The V and J genes are TRBV7-9 and TRBJ1-2; 9 nucleotides match TRBD1. Trimming at V came to 6 bases and at J to 4 bases, leaving 9 bases not matched to a gene. The CDR3 is 15 residues long. The germline V gene has CDR1 SEHNR and CDR2 FQNEAQ (reference sequence). CDR3 sequence reads: CASRPGQGLSYGYTF. As DNA, the CDR3 is TGTGCCAGCAGGCCGGGACAGGGCTTGTCCTATGGCTACACCTTC.

This clone was counted a few times. The rearrangement uses TRBV9 and TRBJ2-7; a weak D match, TRBD2 (6 bases). Trimming removed 4 bases at V and 6 bases at J, with 14 bases between. Germline-derived CDR1 and CDR2 are SGDLS and YYNGEE. The CDR3 runs 13 residues. CDR3: CASSITRGGEQYF. The CDR3, as DNA: TGTGCCAGCAGCATTACCCGGGGAGGCGAGCAGTACTTC.

The CDR3 here is CASSLGDRVSREQYF. The DNA for the CDR3 is TGTGCCAGCAGTTTGGGGGACAGGGTCTCACGCGAGCAGTACTTC. The chain is built from TRBV28 and TRBJ2-7, with 9 bases identical to TRBD1. The CDR3 sequence is 15 residues long. Trimming cost V 3 bases and J 6 bases; bases outside gene matches: 9. The germline gives CDR1 MDHEN, CDR2 SYDVKM.

V and J are TRBV28 and TRBJ2-7, with a tentative D call TRBD2 (7 bases). V was pared by 8 bases and J by 3 bases, with 17 bases between. The CDR3 length is 14 residues. Germline V CDR1 and CDR2: MDHEN, SYDVKM. Here the CDR3 DNA reads TGTGCCAGCGGGGAGGGGGGACAAGGCTACGAGCAGTACTTC. Amino acids: CASGEGGQGYEQYF. The full variable domain, in which reference TRBV28 and TRBJ2-7 provide the parts outside the CDR3, is DVKVTQSSRYLVKRTGEKVFLECVQDMDHENMFWYRQDPGLGLRLIYFSYDVKMKEKGDIPEGYSVSREKKERFSLILESASTNQTSMYLCASGEGGQGYEQYFGPGTRLTVT.

This clone was detected only once. The chain joins TRBV10-3 to TRBJ2-2, with 7 bases matching TRBD2. The CDR3 totals 14 residues. The V segment lost 7 bases and the J segment 6 bases; nucleotides outside the gene matches: 8. Looked up from germline, CDR1 is ENHRY and CDR2 is SYGVKD. CDR3 DNA sequence: TGTGCCATCAAGGGGCAGCGGGAATCCGGGGAGCTGTTTTTT. It is translated as CAIKGQRESGELFF.

V and J are TRBV6-5 and TRBJ2-5, with TRBD1 as a possible D gene (7 bases). The length of the CDR3 is 14 residues. Germline loops: CDR1 MNHEY, CDR2 SVGAGI. The V end lost 6 bases, the J end lost 4 bases, and 15 bases lay between the germline ends. The CDR3: CASRHQGGRETQYF. CDR3 sequence (DNA): TGTGCCAGCAGACACCAGGGGGGAAGAGAGACCCAGTACTTC.